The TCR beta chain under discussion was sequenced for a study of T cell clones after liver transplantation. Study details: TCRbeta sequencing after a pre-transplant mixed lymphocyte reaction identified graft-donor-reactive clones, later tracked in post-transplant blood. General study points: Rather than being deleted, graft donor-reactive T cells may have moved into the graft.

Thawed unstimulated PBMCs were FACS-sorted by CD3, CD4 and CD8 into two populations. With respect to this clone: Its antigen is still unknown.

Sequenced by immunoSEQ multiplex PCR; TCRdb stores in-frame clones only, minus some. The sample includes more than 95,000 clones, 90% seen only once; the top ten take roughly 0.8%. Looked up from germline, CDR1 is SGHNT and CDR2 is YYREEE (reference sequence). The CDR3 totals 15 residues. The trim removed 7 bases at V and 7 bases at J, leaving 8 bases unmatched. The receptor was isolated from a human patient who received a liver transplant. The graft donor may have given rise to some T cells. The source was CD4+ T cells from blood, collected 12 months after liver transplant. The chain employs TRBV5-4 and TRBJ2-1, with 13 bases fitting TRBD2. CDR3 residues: CASHTSGRASNEQFF. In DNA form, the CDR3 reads TGTGCCAGCCACACTAGCGGGAGGGCCAGTAATGAGCAGTTCTTC.